This TCR beta chain was profiled in a study of beta chain features in type 1 diabetes. Study-level findings and limits: Highly expressing activated T cells could be over-counted with a cDNA template.

This CDR3 has 19 residues. Losses at the gene ends were 1 base for V and 0 bases for J; bases not matched to a gene: 10. Germline V gives CDR1 SGHTA, CDR2 FQGNSA. Since all of the isolated RNA was reverse transcribed, expressed TCRB transcripts were what got sequenced. TCRdb keeps only in-frame clones here, not all; method: immunoSEQ multiplex PCR. The data show 310,000 or so clones, approximately 10% seen once. In the case of this clone: What it binds is unknown.

Sequences were obtained from naive CD4+ T cells from blood. The receptor's source is a young woman in good health. The rearrangement uses TRBV7-2 and TRBJ2-1, with 9 bases matching TRBD2. CDR3 amino acids: CASSLGPPLSGSSYNEQFF. The CDR3 DNA follows: TGTGCCAGCAGCTTAGGCCCCCCACTTAGCGGGAGCTCCTACAATGAGCAGTTCTTC.